This T cell receptor (beta chain) was found in a study of Ad26.COV2.S vaccination and SARS-CoV-2 variants. Looking at the study overall: Ad26.COV2.S given intramuscularly, once or twice 56 days apart.

The table came from immunoSEQ multiplex PCR; TCRdb's copy has only in-frame clones and leaves some out. The data contain about 380,000 clones, about four fifths of them seen just once; the ten biggest clones take up around 7.4%. The treatment is: around 19 received Ad26.COV2.S at low or high dose, single or two shots; about 5 received placebo; per-sample allocation not given. The study sampled participants on day 63 after the first vaccine or placebo injection. The CDR3 spans 13 residues. Trimming removed 5 bases from V and 1 base from J, with 8 bases in between. CDR1 is SEHNR and CDR2 is FQNEAQ in the germline V gene (reference sequence).

V and J are TRBV7-9 and TRBJ1-1; maybe TRBD1 (5 bases). The TCR originated in a person between 18 and 59 years old who received the Ad26.COV2.S COVID-19 vaccine or a placebo. Sequenced material: peripheral blood, taken in a trial of Ad26.COV2.S vaccine versus placebo. CDR3 sequence (DNA): TGTGCCAGCAGCCTTGACAGGAACACTGAAGCTTTCTTT. Translation gives CASSLDRNTEAFF.